The rows below give T cell receptor beta chains drawn from one sample of a study of blood T cells in healthy people across ages. TCRdb passed the 5' RACE reads through MiXCR, listing each CDR3 protein once. The repertoire holds 1.8 million or so distinct CDR3 sequences, about 39% seen once, with 23% in the top ten. Source material: blood. Receptors were obtained from a human donor in good health. Each CDR3 is given with its conserved first and last residue. D genes are given only for firm matches. Clone size is given for some rows only: seen once, a few or many times, or a class if the clone is expanded.

>-|few|14|TRBJ1-2|TRBV4-1
TGCGCCAGCAGCCAAAGCCAGAGCAACTATGGCTACACCTTC
CASSQSQSNYGYTF
>-|-|13|TRBJ2-7|TRBV2
TGTGCCAGCCACGGCACAAGGGTTTACGAGCAGTACTTC
CASHGTRVYEQYF
>TRBD1|-|14|TRBJ1-6|TRBV14
TGTGCCAGCAGCCGGGACAGGGGTAGATCACCCCTCCACTTT
CASSRDRGRSPLHF
>-|-|14|TRBJ1-5|TRBV20-1
TGCAGTGCTAGTGGGGGGGCCGGCAATCAGCCCCAGCATTTT
CSASGGAGNQPQHF
>-|-|14|TRBJ2-7|TRBV4-1
TGCGCCAGCAGCGTAGAGGCCCGGGGTGACGAGCAGTACTTC
CASSVEARGDEQYF
>-|few|15|TRBJ2-3|TRBV18
TGTGCCAGCTCACCATCGGGCCGGACCACAGATACGCAGTATTTT
CASSPSGRTTDTQYF
>-|-|13|TRBJ1-1|TRBV6-2/TRBV6-3
TGTGCCAGCAGCCGCGACGAGGACTTCGGAGCTTTCTTT
CASSRDEDFGAFF
>-|-|11|TRBJ2-7|TRBV2
TGTGCCAGCAGGGCGGTCCACGAGCAGTACTTC
CASRAVHEQYF
>-|-|15|TRBJ1-2|TRBV7-9
TGTGCCAGCAGCTTAGCCCAGGGAGGGGAATATGGCTACACCTTC
CASSLAQGGEYGYTF
>-|once|13|TRBJ2-7|TRBV20-1
TGCAGTGGCCTAAAGACAGGTTACAATGAGCAGTACTTC
CSGLKTGYNEQYF
>-|-|16|TRBJ1-6|TRBV7-9
TGTGCCAGCAGCACAAGCACAGGGTTAGGGAATTCACCCCTCCACTTT
CASSTSTGLGNSPLHF
>-|-|13|TRBJ1-2|TRBV12-3/TRBV12-4
TGTGCCAGCAGCCCGACAATTGCCTATGGCTACACCTTC
CASSPTIAYGYTF
>TRBD2|-|18|TRBJ2-7|TRBV4-3
TGCGCCAGCAGCCAAGCGACTAGCGGGGGGACTCGAACCTACGAGCAGTACTTC
CASSQATSGGTRTYEQYF
>-|-|15|TRBJ2-5|TRBV7-2
TGTGCCAGCAGCTTAGTTCGATCCGGGGTGGTAGAGCAGTACTTC
CASSLVRSGVVEQYF
>-|-|14|TRBJ2-2|TRBV20-1
TGCAGTGCTAGAGAGGGACGGAAGACCGGGGAGCTGTTTTTT
CSAREGRKTGELFF
>TRBD1|few|14|TRBJ2-1|TRBV12-3/TRBV12-4
TGTGCCAGCTGGGGGACAGGGGCATACAATGAGCAGTTCTTC
CASWGTGAYNEQFF